The text below deals with one TCR beta chain. The antigen is unknown. Treatment defined: roughly 11-day PBMC culture with coronavirus spike peptide pools or control peptides (ViraFEST assay). According to the study, CD4+ T cells from the unexposed donor were gathered ahead of the COVID-19 pandemic (2011-2018). ViraFEST used peptide pools to expand antigen-specific T cells, then sequenced TCRs. The V end was cut by 4 bases, the J end by 7 bases, with 11 bases between. Germline V gene data show CDR1 as SGHRS and CDR2 as YFSETQ. This CDR3 spans 13 amino acids. The Oncomine TCR Beta short-read assay was applied to DNA of cultured CD4+ T cells. TCRdb re-called the PCR reads with MiXCR, one entry per CDR3 protein. The sample carries several thousand distinct CDR3 sequences, less than 50% recorded once. These data are taken from a study of vaccination and CD4 T cells after COVID-19. Study at large: Two Hispanic individuals were among six male and four female convalescent patients. Diagnosis preceded the drawing of post-COVID samples by a median 101 days (range 35 to 161).

The sample taken for sequencing was CD4+ T cells from blood, cultured in vitro. The TCR originated in a human donor in good health. The chain combines TRBV5-1 with TRBJ2-2; D may correspond to TRBD1 or TRBD2 (5 bases each). Written as DNA, the CDR3 is TGCGCCAGCAGCGACCTGAGGGGCGGGGAGCTGTTTTTT. As protein: CASSDLRGGELFF.